These T cell receptor beta chains were read from a single sample in a study of blood T cells in healthy people across ages. TCRdb independently ran MiXCR on the 5' RACE reads; one entry per CDR3 protein. Among some 640,000 distinct CDR3 sequences, under 30% were seen once, and the ten largest hold about a sixth. The sequenced sample was blood. These TCRs come from a woman older than 75 in good health. CDR3s include the opening cysteine and the closing phenylalanine or tryptophan. D genes are given only for firm matches. Clone sizes are given selectively: once, few, many, or a class where the clone is expanded.

J | D | V | size | DNA | CDR3
TRBJ2-1 | - | TRBV4-1 | many | TGCGCCAGCAGCCAAGGCTTGCGGGTCAATGAGCAGTTCTTC | CASSQGLRVNEQFF
TRBJ2-5 | - | TRBV7-9 | many | TGTGCCAGCAGCTTGGGAACAGAGACCCAGTACTTC | CASSLGTETQYF
TRBJ1-2 | - | TRBV6-1 | few | TGTGCCAGCAGGACGAACACAGGGACGAACTATGGCTACACCTTC | CASRTNTGTNYGYTF
TRBJ2-1 | - | TRBV30 | many | TGTGCCTGGAGTGTACAGGCGGGGGAGCAGTTCTTC | CAWSVQAGEQFF
TRBJ2-6 | TRBD1 | TRBV27 | many | TGTGCCAGCAGCCAGGACAGGGGCCGGGGAGGGGCCAACGTCCTGACTTTC | CASSQDRGRGGANVLTF
TRBJ1-4 | - | TRBV6-2/TRBV6-3 | few | TGTGCCAGCCGGGACCGAGGCCTAACTAATGAAAAACTGTTTTTT | CASRDRGLTNEKLFF
TRBJ1-5 | - | TRBV15 | - | TGTGCCACCAGCAGAGTCAGGGGCAATCAGCCCCAGCATTTT | CATSRVRGNQPQHF
TRBJ1-5 | TRBD1 | TRBV18 | - | TGTGCCAGCTCAGTTCAGGGGGCCAGCAATCGGCCCCAGCATTTT | CASSVQGASNRPQHF
TRBJ2-5 | - | TRBV29-1 | many | TGCAGCGTTGAGAGGGCCCAAGAGACCCAGTACTTC | CSVERAQETQYF
TRBJ2-6 | TRBD1 | TRBV7-9 | many | TGTGCCAGCAGCCAGGACAGGGGGCTTGGGGCCAACGTCCTGACTTTC | CASSQDRGLGANVLTF
TRBJ2-1 | - | TRBV7-2 | - | TGTGCCGGCAGCCCGTGGGCAGGGGTGACGAATAAGCAGTTCTTC | CAGSPWAGVTNKQFF
TRBJ2-7 | TRBD1 | TRBV18 | many | TGTGCCAGCTCACTATCCCGGGACAGGGGCCTAATCTCCTACGAGCAGTACTTC | CASSLSRDRGLISYEQYF
TRBJ2-1 | - | TRBV7-3 | many | TGTGCCAGCAGCTCCAGTGGGGACGCTCTTGCGTATGAGCAGTTCTTC | CASSSSGDALAYEQFF
TRBJ1-2 | - | TRBV20-1 | - | TGCAGTGCTAGACAACGGGGGGGTAACTATGGCTACACCTTC | CSARQRGGNYGYTF
TRBJ2-3 | - | TRBV10-3 | many | TGTGCCATCAGTGGGGGGACGGGGCGAACAGATACGCAGTATTTT | CAISGGTGRTDTQYF
TRBJ2-3 | - | TRBV11-2 | - | TGTGCCAGCAGCTGGACAGTAGGAGATACGCAGTATTTT | CASSWTVGDTQYF
TRBJ2-7 | - | TRBV7-2 | many | TGTGCCAGCAGTTTATCCTACGAGCAGTACTTC | CASSLSYEQYF
TRBJ1-2 | - | TRBV7-9 | many | TGTGCCAGCAGCTTAGACGGGGTTTCCACCTTC | CASSLDGVSTF
TRBJ2-3 | - | TRBV7-9 | - | TGTGCCAGCAGTTTAATTACTAGCCCAGATACGCAGTATTTT | CASSLITSPDTQYF
TRBJ1-2 | - | TRBV6-5 | many | TGTGCCAGCAGTTCTTTAACAGGGAACTATGGCTACACCTTC | CASSSLTGNYGYTF
TRBJ2-5 | - | TRBV3-1 | many | TGTGCCAGCAGCCAAATCCAAGAGACCCAGTACTTC | CASSQIQETQYF
TRBJ2-7 | - | TRBV11-2 | - | TGTGCCAGCAGCCCAAGACGAACTTCCTACGAGCAGTACTTC | CASSPRRTSYEQYF
TRBJ1-1 | - | TRBV9 | few | TGTGCCAGCAGCGCGGAGGGTGGCTACCCTACCGAAGCTTTCTTT | CASSAEGGYPTEAFF
TRBJ1-2 | TRBD1 | TRBV6-1 | - | TGTGCCAGCAAGCTGGGGACAGGGGCCTTTCTAGCCTATGGCTACACCTTC | CASKLGTGAFLAYGYTF
TRBJ2-6 | - | TRBV14 | - | TGTGCCAGCAGCCTCCTCGGGGGCGGAGGGGCCAACGTCCTGACTTTC | CASSLLGGGGANVLTF
TRBJ1-1 | - | TRBV11-2 | - | TGTGCCAGCAGCCCGGCTGAGGGAGCTTTCTTT | CASSPAEGAFF
TRBJ2-2 | - | TRBV7-2 | few | TGTGCCAGCAGCAGAGGGACTTTTACCGGGGAGCTGTTTTTT | CASSRGTFTGELFF
TRBJ2-7 | - | TRBV10-3 | many | TGTGCCATCACCACGGTGGGGGGCTACGAGCAGTACTTC | CAITTVGGYEQYF
TRBJ2-7 | - | TRBV2 | few | TGTGCCAGCAGGGAGAACTCCTACGAGCAGTACTTC | CASRENSYEQYF
TRBJ2-3 | TRBD2 | TRBV11-2 | many | TGTGCCAGCAGGGCAGGTGGAGCGGGGGGGCAGCTCCCTAGCACAGATACGCAGTATTTT | CASRAGGAGGQLPSTDTQYF
TRBJ1-2 | - | TRBV7-3 | - | TGTGCCAGCAGCTTAACGTCCGATACGCGGGGCTACACCTTC | CASSLTSDTRGYTF
TRBJ2-3 | - | TRBV6-4 | many | TGTGCCAGCAGTGTAAAGGGGACCCATACGCAGTATTTT | CASSVKGTHTQYF
TRBJ2-1 | TRBD1 | TRBV20-1 | many | TGCAGTGCTGGAAGGGGGCAAAAACCCCTTGGCAATGAGCAGTTCTTC | CSAGRGQKPLGNEQFF
TRBJ2-1 | TRBD2 | TRBV11-2 | - | TGTGCCAGCAGCCCGGGAGGAGCGGGGAGTACTATAAATGAGCAGTTCTTC | CASSPGGAGSTINEQFF
TRBJ1-4 | - | TRBV15 | many | TGTGCCACCAGCAGAGAGGCTTATAATGAAAAACTGTTTTTT | CATSREAYNEKLFF
TRBJ2-2 | - | TRBV6-5 | few | TGTGCCAGCAGCCCTCAGGGGCAGGGGTACACCGGGGAGCTGTTTTTT | CASSPQGQGYTGELFF
TRBJ2-1 | TRBD2 | TRBV9 | - | TGTGCCAGCAGCGTAGCTTTGGGGGGAGGGCCCAATGAGCAGTTCTTC | CASSVALGGGPNEQFF
TRBJ2-3 | TRBD2 | TRBV12-3/TRBV12-4 | - | TGTGCCAGCAGTCCGGGACTAGCGGGTAGCACAGATGCGCAGTATTTT | CASSPGLAGSTDAQYF
TRBJ2-3 | - | TRBV20-1 | many | TGCAGTGCCGTCGATGGGGGCCCCGCTAGCACAGATACGCAGTATTTT | CSAVDGGPASTDTQYF
TRBJ2-7 | - | TRBV6-1 | many | TGTGCCAGCAGTGAGACGACAGGAACCTACGAGCAGTACTTC | CASSETTGTYEQYF
TRBJ1-4 | - | TRBV18 | - | TGTGCCAGCTCACCTCTCCCCTTGACAGTCGAAAAACTGTTTTTT | CASSPLPLTVEKLFF
TRBJ1-2 | TRBD1 | TRBV12-3/TRBV12-4 | many | TGTGCCAGCTCACGCGGACAGGGTACTCCCTATGGCTACACCTTC | CASSRGQGTPYGYTF
TRBJ1-2 | - | TRBV7-2 | many | TGTGCCAGCAGCTTAAAGGGAAACAACTATGGCTACACCTTC | CASSLKGNNYGYTF
TRBJ1-6 | - | TRBV19 | - | TGTGCCAGTAGTCAAGTCATGTGGGATTCACCCCTCCACTTT | CASSQVMWDSPLHF
TRBJ2-1 | TRBD2 | TRBV20-1 | - | TGCAGTGCAGCTCGGACTAGCGGAACCTACAATGAGCAGTTCTTC | CSAARTSGTYNEQFF
TRBJ1-2 | - | TRBV5-1 | many | TGCGCCAGCAGCTTGGATGGCGACGGGGTCGGCTACACCTTC | CASSLDGDGVGYTF
TRBJ2-3 | TRBD1 | TRBV12-3/TRBV12-4 | few | TGTGCCAGCAGTTTAGGCGTGGGGACAGATGCGCAGTATTTT | CASSLGVGTDAQYF
TRBJ2-6 | TRBD1 | TRBV7-9 | - | TGTGCCAGCAGCTTAGTAGGACAGGGGGTATTGGCCGGGGCCAACGTCCTGACTTTC | CASSLVGQGVLAGANVLTF
TRBJ2-7 | - | TRBV7-2 | - | TGTGCCAGCAGCTTGAGACTAGGGGGTCCCTACGAGCAGTACTTC | CASSLRLGGPYEQYF
TRBJ2-7 | - | TRBV30 | few | TGTGCCTGGAGGGTACAGGGTGCTTCCGAGCAGTACTTC | CAWRVQGASEQYF
TRBJ2-5 | TRBD2 | TRBV12-5 | - | TGTGCTAGTGGTGGGGGGGGAGGAGAGACCCAGTACTTC | CASGGGGGETQYF
TRBJ1-4 | - | TRBV5-5 | many | TGTGCCAGCAGCATCATAGCAACTAATGAAAAACTGTTTTTT | CASSIIATNEKLFF
TRBJ2-4 | - | TRBV2 | few | TGTGCCAGCAGGGGCTGGGGGGGCCGAACGGGAAACATTCAGTACTTC | CASRGWGGRTGNIQYF
TRBJ2-7 | TRBD2 | TRBV29-1 | many | TGCAGCGTTGAAAAGGGGACTAGCGCCGCCTACGAGCAGTACTTC | CSVEKGTSAAYEQYF
TRBJ1-1 | TRBD1 | TRBV5-1 | many | TGCGCCAGCAGGGCAGGGGGCCTGAACACTGAAGCTTTCTTT | CASRAGGLNTEAFF
TRBJ1-6 | TRBD1 | TRBV6-5 | - | TGTGCCAGCAGCTTAAGTGTAAGACAGGGTAATTCACCCCTCCACTTT | CASSLSVRQGNSPLHF
TRBJ2-1 | TRBD2 | TRBV12-3/TRBV12-4 | many | TGTGCCAGCAGTCTTCTAGCGGGGGTTGATGAGCAGTTCTTC | CASSLLAGVDEQFF